These 17 T cell receptor beta chains share one sample of origin, sequenced in a study of blood T cell repertoires in COVID-19 (dated by TCRdb to the early 2020s). Library creation used the immunoSEQ multiplex PCR assay. TCRdb mirrors the immuneACCESS table, restricted to in-frame sequences. Some clones are absent from its copies; in checked studies, under half trace to an unresolved V gene, and the reason for the others is unknown. In all, the sample holds 470,000 or so clones, and 70% to 90% of those were seen once. The ten largest clones add up to about 2% of the sample. The sequenced material came from PBMCs or T cells enriched from blood (not recorded which). These receptors were obtained from a woman aged 18-29 years with acute COVID-19.

The chain is built from TRBV10-3 and TRBJ1-5; possible D gene TRBD1, 6 bases. CDR3 length: 14 residues. The germline V gene encodes CDR1 ENHRY and CDR2 SYGVKD. The germline V and J ends were trimmed by 10 bases and 0 bases, with 13 bases remaining between them. Here the CDR3 reads CASGTPDSNQPQHF. The CDR3 DNA reads as TGTGCCAGTGGGACACCAGATAGCAATCAGCCCCAGCATTTT.

This clone is a singleton in its sample. A much more abundant neighbour one base away suggests this may be a read error. The V and J genes are TRBV27 and TRBJ1-5; D is unresolved. Trimming left V 2 bases short and J 1 base short, with 3 bases between. The CDR3 length is 13 residues. CDR1 and CDR2 (germline): MNHEY, SMNVEV (reference sequence). CDR3 nucleotides: TGTGCCAGCAGTTTAGTAAGCAATCAGCCCCAGCATTTT. This gives the protein CASSLVSNQPQHF.

The gene calls are TRBV4-1 and TRBJ2-1; 13 bases match TRBD2. Germline loops: CDR1 MGHRA, CDR2 YSYEKL. V lost 6 bases, J lost 5 bases, and 7 bases stayed unmatched. The length of the CDR3 is 16 residues. The CDR3 region has the DNA TGCGCCAGCAGTCCCCTACTAGCGGGGGGGAACAATGAGCAGTTCTTC. Translation gives CASSPLLAGGNNEQFF.

The chain joins TRBV5-4 to TRBJ2-1; D is undetermined. The CDR3 loop spans 12 amino acids. V was trimmed by 0 bases and J by 9 bases, leaving 7 bases between them. Germline V gene sequence: CDR1 SGHNT, CDR2 YYREEE (reference sequence). The CDR3, as DNA: TGTGCCAGCAGCTTGGTTTCGGGTGAGCAGTTCTTC. Translation: CASSLVSGEQFF.

V usage is TRBV12-3 or TRBV12-4 and J usage is TRBJ2-7; the D gene is possibly TRBD1 (6 bases). V was shortened by 5 bases and J by 3 bases, with 11 bases between the two germline ends. The CDR3 totals 13 residues. The CDR3 here is CASSNRELYEQYF. DNA of the CDR3: TGTGCCAGCAGTAACAGGGAACTCTACGAGCAGTACTTC.

In its sample, this clone was seen a few times. V usage is TRBV28 and J usage is TRBJ1-1, with TRBD1 matching 7 bases. Germline V CDR1 and CDR2: MDHEN, SYDVKM. Trimming cost V 6 bases and J 0 bases; bases outside gene matches: 7. This CDR3 is built from 15 residues. As DNA, the CDR3 is TGTGCCAGCAGGGGGACCGGGACAGTGAACACTGAAGCTTTCTTT. It encodes CASRGTGTVNTEAFF.

The genes are TRBV28 and TRBJ2-7, with TRBD1 matching 8 bases. This CDR3 is 15 amino acids long. Germline trimming cut 3 bases from V and 3 bases from J; bases unmatched to any gene: 7. Germline V gives CDR1 MDHEN, CDR2 SYDVKM. CDR3 protein: CASSFPGQGNYEQYF. CDR3 bases: TGTGCCAGCAGTTTTCCCGGACAGGGAAACTACGAGCAGTACTTC.

This sequence joins TRBV30 and TRBJ2-5; D possibly corresponds to TRBD1 (5 bases). CDR1 GTSNPN and CDR2 SVGIG come from the germline V gene (reference sequence). Trimming pared 3 bases from V and 2 bases from J, leaving 10 bases between. The CDR3 covers 13 residues. Here the CDR3 reads CAWRKDKQETQYF. Written as DNA, the CDR3 is TGTGCCTGGAGGAAGGACAAACAAGAGACCCAGTACTTC.

This sequence joins TRBV3-1 (or the pseudogene TRBV3-2) and TRBJ1-4; D not certain. The CDR3 is made up of 14 amino acids. The germline V and J ends were trimmed by 1 base and 0 bases, with 3 bases remaining between them. In germline, CDR1 is LGHDT, CDR2 YNNKEL (reference sequence). The CDR3 here is CASSQAATNEKLFF. In nucleotides, the CDR3 is TGTGCCAGCAGCCAAGCCGCAACTAATGAAAAACTGTTTTTT.

This chain joins TRBV2 and TRBJ1-5; 9 positions match TRBD1. CDR3 length: 15 residues. Germline assignment: CDR1 SNHLY and CDR2 FYNNEI. Germline trimming cut 3 bases from V and 10 bases from J; bases unmatched to any gene: 10. The CDR3 nucleotides read TGTGCCAGCAGTGAGGTGGGACAGGGTCTTGGACCCCAGCATTTT. It translates to CASSEVGQGLGPQHF.

Here the CDR3 DNA reads TGTGCCAGCAGTTACTCAGGGGCTGGTTCACCCCTCCACTTT. This gives the protein CASSYSGAGSPLHF. V usage is TRBV6-5 and J usage is TRBJ1-6; tentatively, D is TRBD1 (5 bases). The CDR3 has 14 residues. The germline V gene has CDR1 MNHEY and CDR2 SVGAGI. Trimming shortened V by 0 bases and J by 9 bases, and 9 bases separated the two germline ends.

V usage is TRBV6-5 and J usage is TRBJ1-5; maybe TRBD1 (5 bases). This CDR3 has 15 amino acids. Looked up from germline, CDR1 is MNHEY and CDR2 is SVGAGI. V shed 6 bases and J shed 5 bases, with 17 bases lying between them. CDR3 bases: TGTGCCAGCAGCCGCCCCAGGGTTGATTATCAGCCCCAGCATTTT. Its protein is CASSRPRVDYQPQHF.

This clone was seen only a few times. The junction and the germline gene differ at one end; a read error may be behind it. The chain joins TRBV12-3 or TRBV12-4 to TRBJ1-2; D is unclear. The CDR3 is 11 residues long. Here the CDR3 reads CASSLVGVSNF. The CDR3 bases are TGTGCCAGCAGTTTAGTCGGTGTGTCTAACTTC.

The V gene is TRBV7-2, the J gene TRBJ1-1, with 11 positions matching TRBD1. Germline assignment: CDR1 SGHTA and CDR2 FQGNSA. J lost 2 bases, V lost 5 bases, and 10 bases had no gene match. The CDR3 totals 17 residues. The CDR3 loop reads CASSRRDRGSGNTEAFF. The CDR3 region has the DNA TGTGCCAGCAGCAGACGGGACAGGGGGTCGGGTAACACTGAAGCTTTCTTT. The whole variable domain, remainder taken from reference TRBV7-2 and TRBJ1-1, is GAGVSQSPSNKVTEKGKDVELRCDPISGHTALYWYRQSLGQGLEFLIYFQGNSAPDKSGLPSDRFSAERTGGSVSTLTIQRTQQEDSAVYLCASSRRDRGSGNTEAFFGQGTRLTVV.

The J gene is TRBJ2-7, the V gene TRBV10-2; TRBD1 is a possible D gene (6 bases). Per the germline V gene, CDR1 is WSHSY and CDR2 is SAAADI. With 3 bases removed from V and 6 bases from J, the gap between germline ends came to 9 bases. CDR3 length: 12 amino acids. This CDR3 reads CASSEQGREQYF. The DNA for the CDR3 is TGCGCCAGCAGTGAACAGGGACGCGAGCAGTACTTC.

V and J are TRBV27 and TRBJ2-1; D unclear. The CDR3 contains 15 residues. The ends were cut back, 0 bases at V and 6 bases at J, with 12 bases in the middle. From germline, CDR1 is MNHEY and CDR2 SMNVEV (reference sequence). CDR3 protein: CASSLSRLVFNEQFF. CDR3 coding DNA: TGTGCCAGCAGTTTATCGCGGCTAGTCTTCAATGAGCAGTTCTTC.

This clone appeared a few times. J is TRBJ1-5 and V is TRBV4-3; D is unresolved. CDR1 and CDR2 from the germline V gene are LGHNA and YSLEER. This CDR3 is built from 15 residues. Trimming shortened V by 0 bases and J by 2 bases, and 8 bases separated the two germline ends. This CDR3 is CASSQDSLGNQPQHF. The CDR3 DNA reads as TGCGCCAGCAGCCAAGATAGTTTGGGCAATCAGCCCCAGCATTTT.